One T cell receptor (beta chain) is described in this entry. The CDR3 has 16 residues. Per the germline V gene, CDR1 is MDHEN and CDR2 is SYDVKM. V gave up 5 bases and J gave up 7 bases, with 23 bases separating them. The data were obtained in a study of blood T cell repertoires in COVID-19. Methods used by the authors: From reference gene primer amplification, estimates of nucleated cell counts were derived. Sequencing was performed with immunoSEQ multiplex PCR; in TCRdb, only in-frame clones are kept and a portion is missing. V and J calls and clone size are given by that table; D and trimming were obtained from the DNA. The sample lists around 91,000 clones, approximately 85% occurring once.

This clonotype was sampled from a human donor in a cohort sampled during active COVID-19. The J gene is TRBJ1-2, the V gene TRBV28; D gene unclear. The source material was peripheral blood. CDR3 DNA: TGTGCCAGCAGTGAACCCGGCTTATTGAGTTCGGGTGGCTACACCTTC. This gives the protein CASSEPGLLSSGGYTF.